Shown below are 27 T cell receptor beta chains from a single sample sequenced in a study of blood T cell repertoires in COVID-19. The assay was immunoSEQ multiplex PCR, and TCRdb's table has in-frame clones only and misses some. The sample records approximately 260,000 clones, about 88% being singletons. Sequenced sample: peripheral blood. All receptors come from a man between 18 and 29 years old with active or convalescent COVID-19.

This rearrangement joins TRBV12-3 or TRBV12-4 to TRBJ1-3; D is undetermined. The CDR3 totals 12 residues. V shed 3 bases and J shed 10 bases, with 10 bases lying between them. In DNA, the CDR3 is TGTGCCAGCAGTTTGGAGGGAATGACCATATATTTT. Its protein product is CASSLEGMTIYF.

The chain combines TRBV2 with TRBJ2-7, with 9 bases lining up with TRBD1. The length of the CDR3 is 14 residues. Germline CDR1 and CDR2: SNHLY and FYNNEI. The junction had 7 bases not matched to a gene; V was cut back by 7 bases and J by 3 bases. CDR3 nucleotide sequence: TGTGCCAGCAAGGGAACAGGGGGCCACTACGAGCAGTACTTC. Protein product: CASKGTGGHYEQYF.

The J gene is TRBJ2-2, the V gene TRBV3-1 (or the pseudogene TRBV3-2); D uncertain. CDR1 and CDR2 (germline): LGHDT, YNNKEL (reference sequence). The CDR3 is 12 amino acids. Deletions cut 2 bases from V and 7 bases from J, with 5 bases between. CDR3 sequence (DNA): TGTGCCAGCAGCCAAATTCTCGGGGAGCTGTTTTTT. As protein: CASSQILGELFF.

The chain combines TRBV6-2 or TRBV6-3 with TRBJ2-7; TRBD2 matches at 12 bases. The CDR3 is 20 residues long. Germline V gene sequence: CDR1 MNHEY, CDR2 SVGEGT. The trim removed 2 bases at V and 6 bases at J, leaving 20 bases unmatched. The CDR3 sequence: CASSYDVRMGLAGRGGEQYF. CDR3 sequence (DNA): TGTGCCAGCAGTTACGACGTGAGGATGGGACTAGCGGGCCGGGGTGGCGAGCAGTACTTC.

This clone was observed once. The V call is TRBV5-6, the J call TRBJ2-6, with no clear D. V was shortened by 2 bases and J by 4 bases, with 10 bases between the two germline ends. CDR1 is SGHDT and CDR2 is YYEEEE in the germline V gene. This CDR3 comprises 15 residues. CDR3 amino acids: CASSLAHVGANVLTF. CDR3 nucleotide sequence: TGTGCCAGCAGCTTAGCCCACGTCGGGGCCAACGTCCTGACTTTC.

The chain recombines TRBV9 with TRBJ2-5; 10 bases are a match to TRBD1. This CDR3 is built from 16 residues. Germline CDR1 and CDR2: SGDLS and YYNGEE. Trimming removed 4 bases from V and 4 bases from J; junction bases left unmatched: 10. The CDR3 is CASSSRGTGVVETQYF. The CDR3, as DNA: TGTGCCAGCAGCTCCCGCGGGACAGGGGTTGTAGAGACCCAGTACTTC.

The chain employs TRBV2 and TRBJ2-1; 13 bases match TRBD2. J was trimmed by 5 bases and V by 8 bases; bases with no gene match: 6. Per germline, CDR1 SNHLY and CDR2 FYNNEI. The CDR3 totals 15 residues. The CDR3 sequence is CASGPGLAGNNEQFF. The CDR3 nucleotides are TGTGCCAGCGGACCGGGACTAGCGGGGAACAATGAGCAGTTCTTC.

This clone has a single count. The chain carries TRBV12-5 and TRBJ2-5; 9 nucleotides match TRBD2. CDR1 is LGHNT and CDR2 is FRNRAP in the germline V gene. The CDR3 covers 17 residues. J lost 4 bases, V lost 6 bases, and 15 bases had no gene match. The CDR3 loop reads CASGPSSRVSGGETQYF. In DNA form, the CDR3 reads TGTGCTAGTGGCCCCTCCTCCAGGGTTAGCGGGGGAGAGACCCAGTACTTC.

The chain links TRBV7-2 to TRBJ1-1, with 8 bases fitting TRBD1. This CDR3 comprises 15 residues. Germline CDR1 is SGHTA and CDR2 is FQGNSA. Trimming at V came to 5 bases and at J to 2 bases, leaving 7 bases not matched to a gene. The DNA of the CDR3 is TGTGCCAGCAGCCTTCATGGACAGGGTAACACTGAAGCTTTCTTT. This sequence encodes CASSLHGQGNTEAFF. The complete variable domain, with remaining parts taken from reference TRBV7-2 and TRBJ1-1, reads GAGVSQSPSNKVTEKGKDVELRCDPISGHTALYWYRQSLGQGLEFLIYFQGNSAPDKSGLPSDRFSAERTGGSVSTLTIQRTQQEDSAVYLCASSLHGQGNTEAFFGQGTRLTVV.

V is TRBV4-2 and J is TRBJ2-2; TRBD1 aligns across 9 bases. V was pared by 5 bases and J by 5 bases, with 6 bases of the junction left unmatched. Germline-derived CDR1 and CDR2 are LGHNA and YNFKEQ. The CDR3 spans 15 residues. As DNA, the CDR3 is TGTGCCAGCAGCAGCGGGACAGGGAATACCGGGGAGCTGTTTTTT. Translation: CASSSGTGNTGELFF.

This chain joins TRBV5-4 and TRBJ1-4; the D is unclear. Trimming stripped 0 bases from V and 4 bases from J, with 7 bases between. CDR3 length equals 14 residues. The germline V gene has CDR1 SGHNT and CDR2 YYREEE (reference sequence). The CDR3 sequence is CASSLGRLNEKLFF. The CDR3 DNA reads as TGTGCCAGCAGCTTGGGGCGGCTTAATGAAAAACTGTTTTTT.

V gene TRBV30 combines with J gene TRBJ2-3; TRBD2 matches at 8 bases. V lost 0 bases to trimming and J lost 5 bases; unmatched junction nucleotides: 4. There are 14 residues in the CDR3. Germline V gives CDR1 GTSNPN, CDR2 SVGIG (reference sequence). The CDR3 loop reads CAWSVSGGLDTQYF. CDR3 nucleotides: TGTGCCTGGAGTGTTTCGGGGGGGCTAGATACGCAGTATTTT. Combining the CDR3 with reference TRBV30 and TRBJ2-3 gives the whole variable domain SQTIHQWPATLVQPVGSPLSLECTVEGTSNPNLYWYRQAAGRGLQLLFYSVGIGQISSEVPQNLSASRPQDRQFILSSKKLLLSDSGFYLCAWSVSGGLDTQYFGPGTRLTVL.

The chain joins TRBV30 to TRBJ2-7; 7 nucleotides match TRBD2. The germline gives CDR1 GTSNPN, CDR2 SVGIG (reference sequence). This CDR3 contains 13 residues. Trimming removed 0 bases from V and 4 bases from J; junction bases left unmatched: 3. CDR3 residues: CAWSVGEGYEQYF. The CDR3 DNA sequence: TGTGCCTGGAGTGTTGGGGAGGGTTACGAGCAGTACTTC.

The chain combines TRBV5-6 with TRBJ2-1; D not certain. Germline CDR1 is SGHDT and CDR2 is YYEEEE. Trimming cost V 1 base and J 10 bases, with 6 bases left between them. The CDR3 is 11 amino acids. The CDR3 DNA follows: TGTGCCAGCAGCTTGAACCGGGAGCAGTTCTTC. Amino acids: CASSLNREQFF.

The V and J genes are TRBV18 and TRBJ1-4; 8 bases match TRBD1. Per the germline V gene, CDR1 is KGHSH and CDR2 is LQKENI. There are 15 residues in the CDR3. The V segment lost 6 bases and the J segment 8 bases; nucleotides outside the gene matches: 11. As DNA, the CDR3 is TGTGCCAGCTCCCCCGACAGGGGTAGAAACGAAAAACTGTTTTTT. This sequence encodes CASSPDRGRNEKLFF.

The rearrangement joins TRBV6-1 to TRBJ2-6; D gene uncertain. CDR1 and CDR2 (germline): MNHNS, SASEGT. V lost 3 bases and J 0 bases, leaving 12 bases between the germline ends. The CDR3 has 17 amino acids. The CDR3 sequence: CASSDPYFGSGANVLTF. The CDR3 nucleotides are TGTGCCAGCAGTGACCCGTATTTCGGCTCTGGGGCCAACGTCCTGACTTTC.

In nucleotides, the CDR3 is TGTGCCAGCGGGGCCGCAGTCTCCTACGAGCAGTACTTC. It codes for CASGAAVSYEQYF. This chain uses TRBV12-3 or TRBV12-4 with TRBJ2-7, with D perhaps matching TRBD1 (5 bases). V was cut by 8 bases and J by 0 bases, with 11 bases left in between. The CDR3 contains 13 residues.

The chain has TRBV9 and TRBJ2-7; perhaps TRBD2 as D (5 bases). Germline loops: CDR1 SGDLS, CDR2 YYNGEE. The CDR3 has 12 amino acids. Trimming left V 8 bases short and J 7 bases short, with 16 bases between. The CDR3 DNA sequence: TGTGCCAGTGGAGGTGGAAGAGCGGAGCAGTACTTC. Residues: CASGGGRAEQYF.

The chain is built from TRBV12-3 or TRBV12-4 and TRBJ1-5, with TRBD1 matching over 10 bases. This CDR3 has 13 residues. Trimming at V came to 6 bases and at J to 7 bases, leaving 3 bases not matched to a gene. CDR3 residues: CASSWTGGQPQHF. In nucleotides, the CDR3 is TGTGCCAGCAGCTGGACAGGGGGGCAGCCCCAGCATTTT.

This chain links TRBV10-3 with TRBJ2-5; 9 nucleotides line up with TRBD2. Trimming removed 6 bases from V and 2 bases from J; junction bases left unmatched: 7. Germline V gives CDR1 ENHRY, CDR2 SYGVKD. The CDR3 runs 15 residues. CDR3 sequence: CAIRFSAGGQETQYF. CDR3 DNA sequence: TGTGCCATCAGATTCTCTGCGGGAGGGCAAGAGACCCAGTACTTC.

As DNA, the CDR3 is TGCGCCAGCAGTGAGCTAGCGGGATTAGCCAAAAACATTCAGTACTTC. Protein sequence: CASSELAGLAKNIQYF. The chain couples TRBV10-2 to TRBJ2-4; the match to TRBD2 covers 9 bases. Germline CDR1 is WSHSY and CDR2 is SAAADI. Trimming removed 2 bases from V and 0 bases from J; junction bases left unmatched: 2. The CDR3 is 16 residues long.

In its sample, this clone was seen a few times. The chain employs TRBV3-1 (or the pseudogene TRBV3-2) and TRBJ2-5; D possibly corresponds to TRBD2 (6 bases). The germline V gene has CDR1 LGHDT and CDR2 YNNKEL (reference sequence). This CDR3 region has 19 residues. V lost 0 bases and J lost 4, with 24 bases in between. The CDR3 nucleotides read TGTGCCAGCAGCCAAGAAGTGTTTAGATTAGCCGGGGGAGGAGAGACCCAGTACTTC. It translates to CASSQEVFRLAGGGETQYF.

V is TRBV11-2 and J is TRBJ2-3, with D possibly matching TRBD2 (5 bases). The CDR3 consists of 16 residues. V was cut by 2 bases and J by 6 bases, with 18 bases left in between. CDR1 is SGHAT, CDR2 FQNNGV, per germline. CDR3 amino acids: CASSLNGPGVGDTQYF. CDR3 DNA: TGTGCCAGCAGCTTAAACGGGCCCGGGGTAGGCGATACGCAGTATTTT.

This rearrangement joins TRBV3-1 (or the pseudogene TRBV3-2) to TRBJ1-2; D is unresolved. Between the trimmed V and J ends, which lost 2 bases and 7 bases, there was a span of 14 bases. The CDR3 sequence is 14 residues long. Germline lookup yields CDR1 LGHDT and CDR2 YNNKEL (reference sequence). CDR3 nucleotide sequence: TGTGCCAGCAGCCAAAGCCCCCTGAGTTTTGGCTACACCTTC. This sequence encodes CASSQSPLSFGYTF.

The rearrangement uses TRBV9 and TRBJ2-3; the D gene is possibly TRBD2 (5 bases). The V gene's germline CDR1 is SGDLS and CDR2 YYNGEE. The germline V and J ends were trimmed by 0 bases and 6 bases, with 11 bases remaining between them. This CDR3 spans 14 amino acids. CDR3 sequence (DNA): TGTGCCAGCAGCGTAGATCGGGGTTTGGATACGCAGTATTTT. As protein: CASSVDRGLDTQYF.

The V and J genes are TRBV30 and TRBJ2-5, with D possibly being TRBD2 (5 bases). The length of the CDR3 is 15 residues. Germline-derived CDR1 and CDR2 are GTSNPN and SVGIG (reference sequence). The V end was cut by 0 bases, the J end by 2 bases, with 13 bases between. The CDR3 spells CAWSVMVSGQETQYF. CDR3 in DNA: TGTGCCTGGAGTGTAATGGTGAGCGGTCAAGAGACCCAGTACTTC.

The CDR3, as DNA: TGTGCCAGCAGAAGCAGGGGGCTGGATGGCTACACCTTC. Protein product: CASRSRGLDGYTF. The chain recombines TRBV2 with TRBJ1-2; 8 bases are a match to TRBD1. Germline-derived CDR1 and CDR2 are SNHLY and FYNNEI. V was pared by 6 bases and J by 6 bases, with 6 bases of the junction left unmatched. The CDR3 consists of 13 residues.